This T cell receptor beta chain is from a study of CD8+ T cells in alopecia areata. Across the study: Among treated patients, oral tofacitinib was administered at 5 to 10 mg twice daily.

Sequencing templates came from extracted RNA that was reverse transcribed into cDNA. Sequencing was performed with immunoSEQ multiplex PCR; in TCRdb, only in-frame clones are kept and a portion is missing. The sample lists more than 150,000 clones, just under 60% seen once, with approximately 15% in the top ten. Per germline, CDR1 MNHNS and CDR2 SASEGT. The junction had 4 bases not matched to a gene; V was cut back by 6 bases and J by 2 bases. This CDR3 region has 14 residues. The sequence was collected from a human donor with alopecia areata. The chain uses TRBV6-1 and TRBJ1-5; 7 bases match TRBD1. The material was CD4+ T cells sorted from blood, obtained at week 0. CDR3: CASRPGTGNQPQHF. CDR3 nucleotides: TGTGCCAGCAGGCCCGGGACAGGCAATCAGCCCCAGCATTTT.